This is a list of T cell receptor beta chains from one sample in a study of early T cells in non-severe SARS-CoV-2 infection. TCRdb called the 5' RACE reads again in MiXCR, with one record for every CDR3 protein. The data hold approximately 44,000 distinct CDR3 sequences, with 9.5% to 15% observed a single time. The sequenced sample consisted of whole blood. Receptors were obtained from an adult who was a healthcare worker with PCR-confirmed SARS-CoV-2 infection or an uninfected control (not recorded which). CDR3s include the opening cysteine and the closing phenylalanine or tryptophan. The D gene is left open where the match is weak. Not all rows give a size; the values are once, few, many and, for expanded clones, a class.

d_gene | j_gene | abundance | v_gene | CDR3nt | CDR3aa
TRBD2 | TRBJ2-7 | few | TRBV27 | TGTGCCAGCAGTTTAACAGCGGGGGGGCTTTACGAGCAGTACTTC | CASSLTAGGLYEQYF
. | TRBJ2-3 | many | TRBV5-1 | TGCGCCAGCAGCGAGGAATACACAGATACGCAGTATTTT | CASSEEYTDTQYF
. | TRBJ2-7 | . | TRBV7-2 | TGTGCCAGCAGCGCGGTTGCTAACTACGAGCAGTACTTC | CASSAVANYEQYF
TRBD2 | TRBJ2-3 | . | TRBV29-1 | TGCAGCGTTGAATTGAGCGGGACGGTTGGAGATACGCAGTATTTT | CSVELSGTVGDTQYF
TRBD1 | TRBJ2-2 | many | TRBV11-2 | TGTGCCAGCAGCTTGGACGGACAGGGATACACCGGGGAGCTGTTTTTT | CASSLDGQGYTGELFF
. | TRBJ1-1 | . | TRBV5-6 | TGTGCCACCAGTACGGGGAACACTGAAGCTTTCTTT | CATSTGNTEAFF
. | TRBJ1-2 | many | TRBV5-1 | TGCGCCAGCAGCTTGCACAGTGGGGGTGGCTACACCTTC | CASSLHSGGGYTF
. | TRBJ2-7 | many | TRBV11-2 | TGTGCCAGCAGCTCCACCTACGAGCAGTACTTC | CASSSTYEQYF
. | TRBJ2-1 | many | TRBV5-4 | TGTGCCAGCAGCCCTATGACGGGTACCTACAATGAGCAGTTCTTC | CASSPMTGTYNEQFF
. | TRBJ1-5 | many | TRBV5-1 | TGCGCCAGCAGCTTGGACAGTCCCGGCAATCAGCCCCAGCATTTT | CASSLDSPGNQPQHF
TRBD2 | TRBJ2-7 | many | TRBV7-2 | TGTGCCAGCAGCTTAGGCCTAGCGGCGTACGAGCAGTACTTC | CASSLGLAAYEQYF